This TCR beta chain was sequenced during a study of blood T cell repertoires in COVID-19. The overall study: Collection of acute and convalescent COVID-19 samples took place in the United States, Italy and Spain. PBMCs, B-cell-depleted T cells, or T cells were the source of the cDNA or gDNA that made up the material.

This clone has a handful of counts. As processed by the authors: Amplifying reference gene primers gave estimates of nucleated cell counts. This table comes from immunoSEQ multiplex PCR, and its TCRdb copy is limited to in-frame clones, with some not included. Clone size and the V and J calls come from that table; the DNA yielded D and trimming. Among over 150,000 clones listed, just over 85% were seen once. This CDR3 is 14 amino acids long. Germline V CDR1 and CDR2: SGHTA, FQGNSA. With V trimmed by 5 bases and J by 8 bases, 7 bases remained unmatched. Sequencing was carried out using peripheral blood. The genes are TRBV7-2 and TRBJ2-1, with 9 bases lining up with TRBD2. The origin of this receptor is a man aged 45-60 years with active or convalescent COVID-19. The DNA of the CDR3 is TGTGCCAGCAGCCCGAGACTAGCGGCCGATGAGCAGTTCTTC. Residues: CASSPRLAADEQFF.